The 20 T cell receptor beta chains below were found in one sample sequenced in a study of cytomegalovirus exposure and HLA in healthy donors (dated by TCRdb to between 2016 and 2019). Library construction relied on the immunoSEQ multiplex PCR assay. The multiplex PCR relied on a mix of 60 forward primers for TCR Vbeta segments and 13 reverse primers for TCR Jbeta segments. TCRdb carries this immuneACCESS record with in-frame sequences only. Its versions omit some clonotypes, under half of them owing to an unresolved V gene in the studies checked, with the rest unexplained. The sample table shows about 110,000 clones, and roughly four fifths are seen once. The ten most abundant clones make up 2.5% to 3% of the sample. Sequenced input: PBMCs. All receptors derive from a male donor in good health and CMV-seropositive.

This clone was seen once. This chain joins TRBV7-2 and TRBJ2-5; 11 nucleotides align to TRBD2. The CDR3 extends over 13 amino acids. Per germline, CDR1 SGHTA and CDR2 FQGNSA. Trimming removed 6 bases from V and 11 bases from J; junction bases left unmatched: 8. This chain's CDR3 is CASSELAGDAQYF. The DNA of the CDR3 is TGTGCCAGCAGTGAACTAGCGGGAGACGCTCAGTACTTC.

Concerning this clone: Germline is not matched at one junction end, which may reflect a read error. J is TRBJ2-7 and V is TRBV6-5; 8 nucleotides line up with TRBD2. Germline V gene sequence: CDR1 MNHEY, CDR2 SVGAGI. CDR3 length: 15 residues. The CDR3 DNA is TGTGCCAGCAGCTGGGCTAGCGGGTCCTCCTGCGAGCAGTACTTC. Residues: CASSWASGSSCEQYF.

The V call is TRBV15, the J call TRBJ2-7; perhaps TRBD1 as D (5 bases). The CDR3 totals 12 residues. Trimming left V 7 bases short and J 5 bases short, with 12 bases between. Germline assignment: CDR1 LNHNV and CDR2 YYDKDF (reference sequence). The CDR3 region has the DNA TGTGCCACCACCAATACAGGAAACGAGCAGTACTTC. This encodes CATTNTGNEQYF.

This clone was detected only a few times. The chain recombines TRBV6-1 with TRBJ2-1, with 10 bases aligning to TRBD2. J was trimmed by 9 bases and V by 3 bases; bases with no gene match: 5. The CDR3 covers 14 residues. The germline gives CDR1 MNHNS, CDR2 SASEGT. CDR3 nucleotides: TGTGCCAGCAGTGATCAAGCGGGGGGGGGTGAGCAGTTCTTC. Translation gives CASSDQAGGGEQFF.

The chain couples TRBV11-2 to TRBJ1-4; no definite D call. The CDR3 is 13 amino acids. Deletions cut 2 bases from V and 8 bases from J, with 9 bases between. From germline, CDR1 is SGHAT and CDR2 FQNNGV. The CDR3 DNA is TGTGCCAGCAGCTTATCTTGGAGGGAAAAACTGTTTTTT. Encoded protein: CASSLSWREKLFF.

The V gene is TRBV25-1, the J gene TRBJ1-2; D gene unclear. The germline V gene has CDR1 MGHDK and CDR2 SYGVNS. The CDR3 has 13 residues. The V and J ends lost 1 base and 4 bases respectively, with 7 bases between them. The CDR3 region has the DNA TGTGCCAGCAGTGAATCTCGGTCCTATGGCTACACCTTC. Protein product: CASSESRSYGYTF.

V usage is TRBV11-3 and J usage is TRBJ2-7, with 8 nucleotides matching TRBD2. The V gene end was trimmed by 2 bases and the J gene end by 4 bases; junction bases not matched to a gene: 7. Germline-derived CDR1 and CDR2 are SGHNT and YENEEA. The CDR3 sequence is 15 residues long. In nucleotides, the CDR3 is TGTGCCAGCAGCTTATCTAGCGGGTCCACGTACGAGCAGTACTTC. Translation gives CASSLSSGSTYEQYF. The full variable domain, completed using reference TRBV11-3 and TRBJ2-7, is EAGVVQSPRYKIIEKKQPVAFWCNPISGHNTLYWYLQNLGQGPELLIRYENEEAVDDSQLPKDRFSAERLKGVDSTLKIQPAELGDSAVYLCASSLSSGSTYEQYFGPGTRLTVT.

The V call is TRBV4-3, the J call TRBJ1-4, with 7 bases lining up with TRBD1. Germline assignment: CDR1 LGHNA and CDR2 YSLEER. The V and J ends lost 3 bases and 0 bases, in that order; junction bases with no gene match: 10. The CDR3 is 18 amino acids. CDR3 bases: TGCGCCAGCAGCCAGGCGCTGACAGGGAGATCAACTAATGAAAAACTGTTTTTT. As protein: CASSQALTGRSTNEKLFF.

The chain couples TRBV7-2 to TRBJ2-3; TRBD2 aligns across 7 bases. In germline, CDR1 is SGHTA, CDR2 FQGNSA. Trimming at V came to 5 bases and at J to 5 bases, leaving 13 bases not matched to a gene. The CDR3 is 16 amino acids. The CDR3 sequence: CASSPSTSTRLDTQYF. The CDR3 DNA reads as TGTGCCAGCAGCCCGTCGACTAGCACTAGGTTAGATACGCAGTATTTT.

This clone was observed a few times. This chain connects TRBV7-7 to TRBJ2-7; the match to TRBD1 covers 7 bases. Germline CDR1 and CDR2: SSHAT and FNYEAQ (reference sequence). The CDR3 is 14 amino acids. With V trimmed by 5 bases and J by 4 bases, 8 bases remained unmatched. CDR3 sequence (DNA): TGTGCCAGCAGCGCACGGGACAGCCCATACGAGCAGTACTTC. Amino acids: CASSARDSPYEQYF.

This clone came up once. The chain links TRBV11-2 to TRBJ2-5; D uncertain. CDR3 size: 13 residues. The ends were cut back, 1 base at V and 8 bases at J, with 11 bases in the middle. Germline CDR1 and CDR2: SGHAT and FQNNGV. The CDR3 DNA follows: TGTGCCAGCAGCTTAGGAGCTGGTCAAACCCAGTACTTC. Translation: CASSLGAGQTQYF.

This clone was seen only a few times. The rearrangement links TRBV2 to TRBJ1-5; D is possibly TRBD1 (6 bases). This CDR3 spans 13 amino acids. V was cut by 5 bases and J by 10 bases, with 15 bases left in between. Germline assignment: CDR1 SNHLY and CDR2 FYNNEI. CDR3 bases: TGTGCCAGCAGTCGTAACAGGGAGGGTCCCCAGCATTTT. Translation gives CASSRNREGPQHF. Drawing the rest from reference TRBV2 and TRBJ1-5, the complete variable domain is EPEVTQTPSHQVTQMGQEVILRCVPISNHLYFYWYRQILGQKVEFLVSFYNNEISEKSEIFDDQFSVERPDGSNFTLKIRSTKLEDSAMYFCASSRNREGPQHFGDGTRLSIL.

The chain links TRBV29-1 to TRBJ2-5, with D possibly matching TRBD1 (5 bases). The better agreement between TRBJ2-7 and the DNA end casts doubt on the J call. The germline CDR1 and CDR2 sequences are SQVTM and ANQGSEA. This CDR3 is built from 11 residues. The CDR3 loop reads CSVGAGNEQYF. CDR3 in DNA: TGCAGCGTTGGGGCAGGGAACGAGCAGTACTTC.

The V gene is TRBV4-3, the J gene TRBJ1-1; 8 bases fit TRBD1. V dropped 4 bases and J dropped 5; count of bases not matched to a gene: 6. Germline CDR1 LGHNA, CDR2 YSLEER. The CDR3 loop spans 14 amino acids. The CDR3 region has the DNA TGCGCCAGCAGCCCAGGGGGCCGGAGGACTGAAGCTTTCTTT. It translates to CASSPGGRRTEAFF.

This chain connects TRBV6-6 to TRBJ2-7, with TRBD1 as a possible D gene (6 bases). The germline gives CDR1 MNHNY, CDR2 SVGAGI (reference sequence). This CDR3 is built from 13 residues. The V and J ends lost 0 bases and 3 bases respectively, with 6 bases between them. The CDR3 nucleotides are TGTGCCAGCAGTTACTCACAGGGCTACGAGCAGTACTTC. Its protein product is CASSYSQGYEQYF.

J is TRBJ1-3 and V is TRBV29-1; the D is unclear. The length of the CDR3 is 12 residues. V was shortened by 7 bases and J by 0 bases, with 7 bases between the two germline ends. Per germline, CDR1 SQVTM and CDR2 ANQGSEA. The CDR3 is CSAIGSGNTIYF. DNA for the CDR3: TGCAGCGCGATCGGCTCTGGAAACACCATATATTTT.

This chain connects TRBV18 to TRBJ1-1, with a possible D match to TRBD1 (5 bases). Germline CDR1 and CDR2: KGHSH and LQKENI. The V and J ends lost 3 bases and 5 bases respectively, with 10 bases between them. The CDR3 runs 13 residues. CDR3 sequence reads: CASSPLTETEAFF. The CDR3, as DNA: TGTGCCAGCTCACCCTTGACAGAAACTGAAGCTTTCTTT.

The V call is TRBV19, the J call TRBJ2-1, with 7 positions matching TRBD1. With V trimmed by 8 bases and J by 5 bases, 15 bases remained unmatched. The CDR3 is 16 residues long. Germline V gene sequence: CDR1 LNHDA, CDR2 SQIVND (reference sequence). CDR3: CASAIHAGTVNNEQFF. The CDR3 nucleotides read TGTGCCAGTGCCATCCACGCCGGGACAGTAAACAATGAGCAGTTCTTC.

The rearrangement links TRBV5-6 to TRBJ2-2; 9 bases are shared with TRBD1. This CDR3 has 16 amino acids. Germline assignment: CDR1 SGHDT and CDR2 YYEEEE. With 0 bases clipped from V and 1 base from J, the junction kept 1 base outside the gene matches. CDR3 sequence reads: CASSLADRGNTGELFF. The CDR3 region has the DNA TGTGCCAGCAGCTTGGCGGACAGGGGGAACACCGGGGAGCTGTTTTTT.

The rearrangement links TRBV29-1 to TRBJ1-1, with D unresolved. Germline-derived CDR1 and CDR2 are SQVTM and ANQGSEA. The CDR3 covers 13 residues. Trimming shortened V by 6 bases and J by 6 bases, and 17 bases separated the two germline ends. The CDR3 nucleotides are TGCAGCGTGCAAACCCCGAAACGCGCTGAAGCTTTCTTT. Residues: CSVQTPKRAEAFF.